The sequence of this TCR beta chain was determined in a study of high-grade serous ovarian cancer treatment subgroups. Tumor samples were taken before definitive surgery or chemotherapy. Notes on this clone: Its antigen is not known.

Study findings and constraints: Different patients shared almost no repertoire; same-patient tumors shared roughly 0.11 to 0.85. Clonal relatedness tracked neoantigen level, and by trend copy number and mutation load.

CDR3 size: 16 residues. CDR1 LGHNA and CDR2 YNFKEQ come from the germline V gene. V gave up 5 bases and J gave up 7 bases, with 18 bases separating them. Sequenced by immunoSEQ multiplex PCR; TCRdb stores in-frame clones only, minus some. This table holds about 15,000 clones, approximately 87% found once. This receptor was identified in a human donor with high-grade serous ovarian cancer. The sample consisted of tumor tissue. The rearrangement links TRBV4-2 to TRBJ1-6; D possibly corresponds to TRBD1 (6 bases). The CDR3 DNA is TGTGCCAGCAGCTTGGAATCGGGGGCGAGGAATTCACCCCTCCACTTT. Amino acid sequence: CASSLESGARNSPLHF.